Only a few counts were recorded for the clone carrying this T cell receptor (beta chain). Its antigen is as yet unknown. The ends were cut back, 5 bases at V and 6 bases at J, with 10 bases in the middle. This CDR3 contains 12 residues. Germline assignment: CDR1 SEHNR and CDR2 FQNEAQ (reference sequence). These data come from a study of siplizumab effects on memory and regulatory T cells. The assay was immunoSEQ multiplex PCR, and TCRdb's table has in-frame clones only and misses some. The data contain approximately 120,000 clones, roughly 94% of them singletons. General observations from the study: Significantly reduced by siplizumab was the cumulative frequency of alloreactive sequences, namely those traceable to unstimulated CD4+ memory cells. Roughly 75-96% of proliferating clones (CD4+ or CD8+) could not be assigned a naive or memory phenotype.

The sequencing sample was made of Tregs sorted from blood. The source of this sequence is a human donor in good health. The V call is TRBV7-9, the J call TRBJ1-2; tentative D call: TRBD1 (5 bases). CDR3 in amino acids: CASSRQGHGYTF. In DNA, the CDR3 is TGTGCCAGCAGCCGTCAGGGTCATGGCTACACCTTC.